This is a list of T cell receptor beta chains from one sample in a study of CD8 T cells in ankylosing spondylitis. From the 5' RACE reads, TCRdb called clonotypes with MiXCR, one entry per CDR3 protein. The sample lists around 890,000 distinct CDR3 sequences, approximately 10% occurring once. Material for sequencing was blood, either unsorted or a sorted T cell fraction (not recorded which). Receptors were obtained from a male donor with ankylosing spondylitis. Each CDR3 is given with its conserved first and last residue. A D gene is named only where the DNA matches it firmly. The size field is filled for only some rows; it gives once, few, many or a size class.

>TRBV20-1|NA|TRBJ2-7|few
TGCAGTGCTAGTCAGTTTGGACAGCAGTACTTC
CSASQFGQQYF
>TRBV20-1|NA|TRBJ2-1|few
TGCAGTGCTGCCTCTAGGTCCAATGAGCAGTTCTTC
CSAASRSNEQFF
>TRBV6-1|TRBD2|TRBJ2-7|few
TGTGCCAGCAGTGTAGCGGGAGCGATCTCCTACGAGCAGTACTTC
CASSVAGAISYEQYF
>TRBV20-1|TRBD2|TRBJ2-1|many
TGCAGTGCTCAGCGGGGGGGGCCCTACAATGAGCAGTTCTTC
CSAQRGGPYNEQFF
>TRBV19|TRBD1|TRBJ2-1|NA
TGTGCCAGTAGTTCCGACAGGGGGGGTGAGCAGTTCTTC
CASSSDRGGEQFF
>TRBV5-1|NA|TRBJ2-5|NA
TGCGCCAGCAGCCCTCAGGTCTTGGGGAAGACCCAGTACTTC
CASSPQVLGKTQYF
>TRBV18|NA|TRBJ2-1|many
TGTGCCAGCTCACGGGCGGCCTACAATGAGCAGTTCTTC
CASSRAAYNEQFF
>TRBV20-1|NA|TRBJ1-1|NA
TGCAGTGCTACGACGGGACCCCTCCACACTGAAGCTTTCTTT
CSATTGPLHTEAFF
>TRBV27|TRBD1|TRBJ2-7|NA
TGTGCCAGCAGTTTAGGATCCGGGACAGACGACTCCTACGAGCAGTACTTC
CASSLGSGTDDSYEQYF
>TRBV20-1|NA|TRBJ2-1|many
TGCAGTGCTATACGCCCATATGAAGGGCAGTTCTTC
CSAIRPYEGQFF
>TRBV6-6|NA|TRBJ2-7|few
TGTGCCAGCAGTTACGCCTCAGACAGGCTCGGCTACGAGCAGTACTTC
CASSYASDRLGYEQYF
>TRBV4-2|NA|TRBJ1-5|many
TGTGCCAGCAGCCAAGAAGAAGGGGATCAGCCCCAGCATTTT
CASSQEEGDQPQHF
>TRBV20-1|NA|TRBJ2-5|NA
TGCAGTGCTTATAGCAGTTTTCAAGAGACCCAGTACTTC
CSAYSSFQETQYF
>TRBV11-1|NA|TRBJ2-7|few
TGTGCCAGCAGCTTAATCGGAACACCCTACGAGCAGTACTTC
CASSLIGTPYEQYF
>TRBV2|NA|TRBJ2-7|few
TGTGCCACCCAACCAATGACAGGTAGCTACGAGCAGTACTTC
CATQPMTGSYEQYF
>TRBV7-2|NA|TRBJ2-6|NA
TGTGCCAGCAGCTTATCACATCACCTCTCTGGGGCCAACGTCCTGACTTTC
CASSLSHHLSGANVLTF
>TRBV4-2|TRBD2|TRBJ2-1|few
TGTGCCAGCAGCCCACCGAGGGGTAGCGGGAGGGCCTCCAGCTCCTACAATGAGCAGTTCTTC
CASSPPRGSGRASSSYNEQFF
>TRBV5-1|TRBD2|TRBJ2-1|NA
TGCGCCAGCAGCTTGGAGGGGAGGGGAGACAATGAGCAGTTCTTC
CASSLEGRGDNEQFF
>TRBV5-4|NA|TRBJ2-7|few
TGTGCCAGCAGCTACCAGGTCAACTCCTACGAGCAGTACTTC
CASSYQVNSYEQYF
>TRBV12-3/TRBV12-4|NA|TRBJ1-5|many
TGTGCCAGCAGTTTCTATGATCGCAATCAGCCCCAGCATTTT
CASSFYDRNQPQHF
>TRBV18|TRBD2|TRBJ2-1|NA
TGTGCCAGCTCACCACGGGGTGGACTAGCGGGATACGGTGAGCAGTTCTTC
CASSPRGGLAGYGEQFF
>TRBV6-6|NA|TRBJ1-1|few
TGTGCCAGCAGTTACTCCATAGGGGAGGTTGCTTTCTTT
CASSYSIGEVAFF
>TRBV29-1|NA|TRBJ2-4|NA
TGCAGCGCAAAGTCCAGGGCAACCAAAAACATTCAGTACTTC
CSAKSRATKNIQYF
>TRBV9|NA|TRBJ2-7|few
TGTGCCAGCAGCGTAGGAGGGGTTCGGAACGAGCAGTACTTC
CASSVGGVRNEQYF
>TRBV6-2/TRBV6-3|NA|TRBJ2-3|NA
TGTGCCAGCAGGGGACCCTCGACTAAGCGGTTTGCAGATACGCAGTATTTT
CASRGPSTKRFADTQYF
>TRBV5-1|NA|TRBJ2-1|NA
TGCGCCAGCAGCTCACAACTAGGGGGGGAGAATGAGCAGTTCTTC
CASSSQLGGENEQFF
>TRBV5-1|NA|TRBJ2-1|NA
TGCGCCAGCAGCCCTGCGAAGGAGGCCGGGGGAAGGGATGAGCAGTTCTTC
CASSPAKEAGGRDEQFF
>TRBV10-2|NA|TRBJ1-5|NA
TGCGCCAGCAGTGAGAAGATATTGAGCAATCAGCCCCAGCATTTT
CASSEKILSNQPQHF
>TRBV29-1|NA|TRBJ2-3|few
TGCAGCGTTGCGGAGATTCCGGCAGATACGCAGTATTTT
CSVAEIPADTQYF
>TRBV15|TRBD1|TRBJ2-7|NA
TGTGCCACCAGCAGAACAGGGGGTTACTCCTACGAGCAGTACTTC
CATSRTGGYSYEQYF
>TRBV6-6|NA|TRBJ2-7|few
TGTGCCAGCAGCCACAGGGTACACGAGCAGTACTTC
CASSHRVHEQYF
>TRBV7-2|TRBD2|TRBJ2-1|few
TGTGCCAGCAGCTTAGACAGTACTAGCGGGAGGAATGAGCAGTTCTTC
CASSLDSTSGRNEQFF
>TRBV10-3|NA|TRBJ2-1|once
TGTGCCATCAGTGAGTCTGGAAACAATGAGCGGTTCTTC
CAISESGNNERFF
>TRBV5-1|NA|TRBJ1-1|many
TGCGCCAGCAGCTTGGGGCACACTGAAGCTTTCTTT
CASSLGHTEAFF
>TRBV6-1|NA|TRBJ1-4|few
TGTGCCAGCACCGACGCGGGTCAGGGCCGAACAAAACTGTTTTTT
CASTDAGQGRTKLFF
>TRBV10-3|NA|TRBJ1-1|NA
TGTGCCATCCGGGATGATGGGGACACTGAAGCTTTCTTT
CAIRDDGDTEAFF
>TRBV20-1|NA|TRBJ1-2|many
TGCAGTGCTCAACGGGGAGGGCTTAATGGCTACACCTTC
CSAQRGGLNGYTF
>TRBV12-3/TRBV12-4|TRBD2|TRBJ2-5|many
TGTGCCAGCAGCGACCGACTAGCGGGAGGACTAGAGACCCAGTACTTC
CASSDRLAGGLETQYF
>TRBV3-1|NA|TRBJ1-2|NA
TGTGCCAGCAGCCATTTAAAACAGAACTATGGCTACACCTTC
CASSHLKQNYGYTF
>TRBV5-1|NA|TRBJ1-2|few
TGCGCCAGCAGCTTGGCCGGTGCGGTCGGCTACACCTTC
CASSLAGAVGYTF
>TRBV29-1|TRBD1|TRBJ1-3|many
TGCAGCGCTGAGGGACAGGGGTCGAACACCATATATTTT
CSAEGQGSNTIYF
>TRBV7-9|TRBD1|TRBJ1-3|once
TGTGCCAGCAGCCATGCCGGGCAGGGGGATGGAAACACCATATATTTT
CASSHAGQGDGNTIYF
>TRBV7-2|NA|TRBJ1-5|NA
TGTGCCAGCAGCTTAGTATTCGGGGGCCAGCCCCAGCATTTT
CASSLVFGGQPQHF
>TRBV19|NA|TRBJ2-1|NA
TGTGCCAGTAGTATACCCAGGGTTAGTAATGAGCAGTTCTTC
CASSIPRVSNEQFF
>TRBV5-1|NA|TRBJ1-1|few
TGCGCCAGCAGCCCCCGGGACACTCCGTGGAGCGGCACTGAAGCTTTCTTT
CASSPRDTPWSGTEAFF
>TRBV7-2|TRBD1|TRBJ2-1|few
TGTGCCAGCAGCAGAGGGGACAGCAACAATGAGCAGTTCTTC
CASSRGDSNNEQFF
>TRBV10-3|NA|TRBJ2-7|many
TGTGCCATCAAGGGCTCCTACGAGCAGTACTTC
CAIKGSYEQYF
>TRBV29-1|NA|TRBJ1-5|NA
TGCAGCGTGGGAGGGAGTGGGACGGGCAATCAGCCCCAGCATTTT
CSVGGSGTGNQPQHF
>TRBV20-1|NA|TRBJ2-3|NA
TGCAGTGCTAGGCCGGGCACAGATACGCAGTATTTT
CSARPGTDTQYF
>TRBV29-1|NA|TRBJ2-7|many
TGCAGCGTTGAAGATGGGGGCAGGCGGGAACAGTACTTC
CSVEDGGRREQYF
>TRBV4-2|NA|TRBJ2-1|many
TGTGCCAGCAGCCAAAGGTGGGGGGGCCAAGGCTATGAGCAGTTCTTC
CASSQRWGGQGYEQFF
>TRBV20-1|NA|TRBJ2-7|NA
TGCAGTGCTAGGGGGGGACAGCTCATTGACGAGCAGTACTTC
CSARGGQLIDEQYF
>TRBV5-1|TRBD1|TRBJ1-4|NA
TGCGCCAGCAGCCCGGGACAGCCAGGGGAAAAACTGTTTTTT
CASSPGQPGEKLFF
>TRBV7-9|TRBD2|TRBJ2-7|NA
TGTGCCAGCAGCTTAGCCGGTAGCGGGGCTCCCTACGAGCAGTACTTC
CASSLAGSGAPYEQYF
>TRBV13|NA|TRBJ2-3|NA
TGTGCCAGCAGCTCACTAGCTCCTAGCACAGATACGCAGTATTTT
CASSSLAPSTDTQYF
>TRBV28|NA|TRBJ2-7|NA
TGTGCCAGCAGACCAAGGGGCTACGAGCAGTACTTC
CASRPRGYEQYF
>TRBV15|NA|TRBJ1-5|NA
TGTGCCACCAGCAGAGAGCCTTTAAGGTCAGGGCGACAGCCCCAGCATTTT
CATSREPLRSGRQPQHF